Following are 10 T cell receptor beta chains from one sample sequenced in a study of response to subunit inactivated influenza vaccine. TCRdb redid the calling of the RT-PCR reads with MiXCR, one entry per CDR3 protein. Seen here are some 570,000 distinct CDR3 sequences, around 10% observed once, and the top ten hold approximately 10%. These data were likewise used in another study, on T cells expressing NK-cell markers. From that report: Beta-chain TCR cDNA was generated via 5'RACE template switching with UMIs.

The sample here was PBMCs from blood, taken on the day of vaccination. The origin of the receptors is a man between 45 and 60 years old who received an inactivated influenza vaccine.

The sample holds a few counts of this clonotype. The rearrangement uses TRBV5-1 and TRBJ2-4; 10 positions agree with TRBD1. After removal of 4 bases from V and 3 bases from J, the junction contained 10 bases not matched to a gene. The CDR3 has 17 residues. Germline V gene sequence: CDR1 SGHRS, CDR2 YFSETQ. CDR3 in amino acids: CASSPQGQGIHKNIQYF. As DNA, the CDR3 is TGCGCCAGCAGCCCCCAGGGACAGGGGATTCACAAAAACATTCAGTACTTC.

Many counts were recorded for this clonotype. The V and J genes are TRBV12-3 or TRBV12-4 and TRBJ2-7; the D call may be TRBD1 or TRBD2 (6 bases each). The CDR3 runs to 16 residues. Trimming removed 2 bases from V and 0 bases from J, with 14 bases in between. This CDR3 is CASSLTRGQSSYEQYF. The CDR3, as DNA: TGTGCCAGCAGTTTAACCCGGGGGCAAAGCTCCTACGAGCAGTACTTC.

V is TRBV5-4 and J is TRBJ2-3; no firm D call. The ends were cut back, 3 bases at V and 6 bases at J, with 11 bases in the middle. Germline V CDR1 and CDR2: SGHNT, YYREEE (reference sequence). This CDR3 spans 13 amino acids. CDR3 loop: CASSSVPSDTQYF. The CDR3 DNA reads TGTGCCAGCAGCTCGGTCCCCTCGGATACGCAGTATTTT.

The rearrangement joins TRBV20-1 to TRBJ1-1; tentative D call: TRBD1 (5 bases). The CDR3 loop spans 13 amino acids. The V gene lost 3 bases and the J gene lost 4 bases, with 12 bases spanning the gap. Germline V gene data show CDR1 as DFQATT and CDR2 as SNEGSKA (reference sequence). In DNA, the CDR3 is TGCAGTGCTAGTCGGGGGAAGGCCACTGAAGCTTTCTTT. It translates to CSASRGKATEAFF.

The chain joins TRBV10-3 to TRBJ2-2; 9 bases align to TRBD2. Germline loops: CDR1 ENHRY, CDR2 SYGVKD. The CDR3 sequence is 16 residues long. V was clipped by 6 bases and J by 4 bases; unmatched bases: 9. CDR3 in DNA: TGTGCCATCAGGGCTCAGCGGGGGGCGAGCACCGGGGAGCTGTTTTTT. Protein sequence: CAIRAQRGASTGELFF.

The chain uses TRBV28 and TRBJ1-2, with D perhaps matching TRBD1 (5 bases). Deletions cut 5 bases from V and 4 bases from J, with 14 bases between. This CDR3 has 14 amino acids. Germline loops: CDR1 MDHEN, CDR2 SYDVKM. Written as DNA, the CDR3 is TGTGCCAGCAGTGCGGGACCCTTGCGCTATGGCTACACCTTC. Translation: CASSAGPLRYGYTF.

This clonotype was found a few times. The rearrangement uses TRBV7-9 and TRBJ2-1; TRBD1 agrees at 8 bases. CDR3 length equals 16 residues. The V gene end was trimmed by 5 bases and the J gene end by 0 bases; junction bases not matched to a gene: 6. Germline V gives CDR1 SEHNR, CDR2 FQNEAQ (reference sequence). CDR3 in amino acids: CASSGGQESSYNEQFF. The CDR3 nucleotides are TGTGCCAGCAGCGGGGGACAGGAGAGCTCCTACAATGAGCAGTTCTTC.

This chain uses TRBV12-3 or TRBV12-4 with TRBJ2-2; 7 bases agree with TRBD2. The CDR3 length is 17 residues. V shed 6 bases, J shed 8 bases, and the junction held 18 bases outside the gene matches. The CDR3, as DNA: TGTGCCAGCAGCTCCAACTTCTTGGGAGCGGGGACTGGGGAGCTGTTTTTT. Amino acid sequence: CASSSNFLGAGTGELFF.

The chain has TRBV12-3 or TRBV12-4 and TRBJ1-1, with 10 bases aligning to TRBD1. The CDR3 is 16 residues long. The trim removed 5 bases at V and 4 bases at J, leaving 10 bases unmatched. CDR3 nucleotides: TGTGCCAGCAGTAACGCTCGACAGGGGGCGACCACTGAAGCTTTCTTT. This gives the protein CASSNARQGATTEAFF.

Only one count was recorded for this clonotype. Since a much larger clone is just one base distant, this may be a read error. V and J are TRBV29-1 and TRBJ2-7; D is possibly TRBD2 (6 bases). Matching the DNA end better, TRBJ2-1 makes the J call doubtful. The CDR3 contains 16 residues. Germline V gives CDR1 SQVTM, CDR2 ANQGSEA. The CDR3 region has the DNA TGCAGCGTTGAATTTGCGGGACGTCCGAACCCCTACGAGCAGTTCTTC. Protein sequence: CSVEFAGRPNPYEQFF.